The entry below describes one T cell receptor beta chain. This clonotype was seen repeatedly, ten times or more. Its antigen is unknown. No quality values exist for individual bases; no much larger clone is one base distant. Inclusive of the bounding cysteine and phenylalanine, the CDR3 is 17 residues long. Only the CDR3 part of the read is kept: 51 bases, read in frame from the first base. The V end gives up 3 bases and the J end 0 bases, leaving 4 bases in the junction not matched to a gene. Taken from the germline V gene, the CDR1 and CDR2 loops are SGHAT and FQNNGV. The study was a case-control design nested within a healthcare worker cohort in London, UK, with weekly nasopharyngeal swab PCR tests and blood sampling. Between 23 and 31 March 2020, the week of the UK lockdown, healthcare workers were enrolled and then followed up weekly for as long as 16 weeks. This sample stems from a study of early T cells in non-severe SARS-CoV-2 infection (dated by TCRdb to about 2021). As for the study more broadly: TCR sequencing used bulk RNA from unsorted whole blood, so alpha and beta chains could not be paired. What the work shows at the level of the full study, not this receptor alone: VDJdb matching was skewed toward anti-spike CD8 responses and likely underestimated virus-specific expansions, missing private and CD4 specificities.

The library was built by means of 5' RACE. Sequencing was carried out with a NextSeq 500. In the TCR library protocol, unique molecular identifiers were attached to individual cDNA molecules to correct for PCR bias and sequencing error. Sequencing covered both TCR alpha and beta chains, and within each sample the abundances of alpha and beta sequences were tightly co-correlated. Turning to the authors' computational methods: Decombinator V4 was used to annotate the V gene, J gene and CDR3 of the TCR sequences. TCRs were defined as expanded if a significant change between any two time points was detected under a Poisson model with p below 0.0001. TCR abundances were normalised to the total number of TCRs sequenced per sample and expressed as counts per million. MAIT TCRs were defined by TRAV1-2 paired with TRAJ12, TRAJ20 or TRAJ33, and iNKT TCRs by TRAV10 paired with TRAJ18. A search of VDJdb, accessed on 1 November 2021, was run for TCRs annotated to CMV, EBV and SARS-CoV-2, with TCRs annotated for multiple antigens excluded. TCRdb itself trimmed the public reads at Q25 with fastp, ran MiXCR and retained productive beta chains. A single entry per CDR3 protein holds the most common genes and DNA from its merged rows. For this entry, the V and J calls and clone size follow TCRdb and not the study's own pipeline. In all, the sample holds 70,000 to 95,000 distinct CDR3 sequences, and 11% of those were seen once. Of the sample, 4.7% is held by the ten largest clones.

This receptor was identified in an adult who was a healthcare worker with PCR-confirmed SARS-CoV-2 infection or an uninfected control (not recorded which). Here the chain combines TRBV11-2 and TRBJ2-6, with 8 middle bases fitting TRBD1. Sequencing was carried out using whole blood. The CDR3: CASSFGTGLSGANVLTF. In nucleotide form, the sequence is TGTGCCAGCAGCTTCGGGACAGGCCTCTCTGGGGCCAACGTCCTGACTTTC.